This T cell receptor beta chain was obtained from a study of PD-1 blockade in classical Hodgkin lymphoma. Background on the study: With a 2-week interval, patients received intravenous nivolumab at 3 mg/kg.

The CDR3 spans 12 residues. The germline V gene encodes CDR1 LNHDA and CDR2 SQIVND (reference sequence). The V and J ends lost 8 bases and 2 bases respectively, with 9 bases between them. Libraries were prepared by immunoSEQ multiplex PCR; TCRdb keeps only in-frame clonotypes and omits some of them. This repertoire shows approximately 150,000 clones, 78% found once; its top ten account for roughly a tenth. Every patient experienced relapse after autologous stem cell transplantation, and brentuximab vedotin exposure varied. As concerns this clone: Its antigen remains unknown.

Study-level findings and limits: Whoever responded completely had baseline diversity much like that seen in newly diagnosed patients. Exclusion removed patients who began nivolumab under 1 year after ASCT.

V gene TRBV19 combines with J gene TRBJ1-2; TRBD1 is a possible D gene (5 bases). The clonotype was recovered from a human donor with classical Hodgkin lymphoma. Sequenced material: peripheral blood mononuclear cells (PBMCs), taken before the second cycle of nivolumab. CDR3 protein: CASQDRNYGYTF. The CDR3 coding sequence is TGTGCCAGTCAAGACAGAAACTATGGCTACACCTTC.